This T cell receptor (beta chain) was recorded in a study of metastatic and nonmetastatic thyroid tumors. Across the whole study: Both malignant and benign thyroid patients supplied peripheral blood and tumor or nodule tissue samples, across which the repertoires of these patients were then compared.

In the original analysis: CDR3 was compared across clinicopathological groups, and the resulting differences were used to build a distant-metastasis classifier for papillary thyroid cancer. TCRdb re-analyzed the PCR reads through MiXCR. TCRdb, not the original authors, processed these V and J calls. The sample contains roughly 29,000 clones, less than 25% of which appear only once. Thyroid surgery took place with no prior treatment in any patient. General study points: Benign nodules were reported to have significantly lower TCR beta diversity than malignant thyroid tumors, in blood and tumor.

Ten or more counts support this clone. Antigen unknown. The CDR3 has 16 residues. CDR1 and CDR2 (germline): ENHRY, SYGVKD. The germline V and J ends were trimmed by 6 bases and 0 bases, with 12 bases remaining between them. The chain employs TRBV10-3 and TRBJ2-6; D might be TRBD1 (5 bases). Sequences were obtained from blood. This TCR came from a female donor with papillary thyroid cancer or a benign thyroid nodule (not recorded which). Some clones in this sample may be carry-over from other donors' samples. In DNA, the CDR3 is TGTGCCATCAGGGACACACCCGACTCTGGGGCCAACGTCCTGACTTTC. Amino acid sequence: CAIRDTPDSGANVLTF.